One and the same sample provided the 16 T cell receptor beta chains below, sequenced in a study of cytomegalovirus exposure and HLA in healthy donors (dated by TCRdb to 2016 to 2017). Library preparation was by the immunoSEQ multiplex PCR assay. For the multiplex PCR, a mixture combining 60 forward primers for TCR Vbeta segments and 13 reverse primers for TCR Jbeta segments was used. The table comes from immuneACCESS by way of TCRdb, which keeps in-frame sequences with V and J called. Part of the clones is missing from these tables; in studies checked, under half for an unresolved V gene and the rest for unknown reasons. The sample data list some 150,000 clones, and about four fifths of these were observed just once. The ten largest clones capture 3.5% of the sample. Source material: PBMCs. These receptors all come from a human donor in good health.

This clone was observed once. The chain is built from TRBV5-1 and TRBJ2-7, with 9 bases identical to TRBD1. The length of the CDR3 is 14 residues. CDR1 is SGHRS, CDR2 YFSETQ, per germline. The V and J ends lost 3 bases and 4 bases, in that order; junction bases with no gene match: 5. The CDR3 DNA sequence: TGCGCCAGCAGCTCCGGGACAGGGTGGTACGAGCAGTACTTC. It yields the protein CASSSGTGWYEQYF.

The chain employs TRBV5-1 and TRBJ2-7; TRBD1 matches 10 bases. The CDR3 covers 18 residues. Germline V CDR1 and CDR2: SGHRS, YFSETQ. The V and J ends lost 2 bases and 0 bases, in that order; junction bases with no gene match: 11. Here the CDR3 reads CASSLIESWDRGSYEQYF. The CDR3 DNA reads TGCGCCAGCAGCTTAATCGAGTCTTGGGACAGGGGCTCCTACGAGCAGTACTTC. Supplemented by reference TRBV5-1 and TRBJ2-7, the full variable domain reads KAGVTQTPRYLIKTRGQQVTLSCSPISGHRSVSWYQQTPGQGLQFLFEYFSETQRNKGNFPGRFSGRQFSNSRSEMNVSTLELGDSALYLCASSLIESWDRGSYEQYFGPGTRLTVT.

The gene calls are TRBV11-1 and TRBJ2-7; D ambiguous. The germline gives CDR1 SGHAT, CDR2 FQDESV (reference sequence). V was trimmed by 1 base and J by 2 bases, leaving 9 bases between them. This CDR3 spans 14 amino acids. The CDR3 spells CASSLGGVTYEQYF. CDR3 DNA: TGTGCCAGCAGCTTAGGAGGAGTGACCTACGAGCAGTACTTC.

V is TRBV7-2 and J is TRBJ2-2, with D tentatively TRBD2 (6 bases). The CDR3 spans 16 residues. V shed 2 bases and J shed 5 bases, with 15 bases lying between them. From germline, CDR1 is SGHTA and CDR2 FQGNSA. The CDR3 loop reads CASSLSGDRWTGELFF. The CDR3, as DNA: TGTGCCAGCAGCTTATCGGGGGATAGGTGGACCGGGGAGCTGTTTTTT. Looking up the rest from reference TRBV7-2 and TRBJ2-2 gives the full variable domain: GAGVSQSPSNKVTEKGKDVELRCDPISGHTALYWYRQSLGQGLEFLIYFQGNSAPDKSGLPSDRFSAERTGGSVSTLTIQRTQQEDSAVYLCASSLSGDRWTGELFFGEGSRLTVL.

To note about this clone: A junction boundary mismatches the germline segment, possibly from a read error. This rearrangement joins TRBV19 to TRBJ1-2; D is unresolved. The CDR3 runs to 16 residues. The germline CDR1 and CDR2 sequences are LNHDA and SQIVND (reference sequence). CDR3 loop: CASSPKTQRRRYGYPF. CDR3 sequence (DNA): TGTGCCAGTAGTCCCAAAACCCAGAGGCGCCGCTATGGCTACCCCTTC.

This clone has only one observation. The chain employs TRBV4-2 and TRBJ2-7; tentative D call: TRBD2 (5 bases). Germline V lookup: CDR1 LGHNA, CDR2 YNFKEQ. There are 12 residues in the CDR3. V dropped 4 bases and J dropped 2 bases, with 6 bases sitting between them. CDR3 sequence reads: CASSPGAYEQYF. Written as DNA, the CDR3 is TGTGCCAGCAGCCCCGGGGCCTACGAGCAGTACTTC.

For this clone: One junction end disagrees with the germline gene, perhaps due to a read error. This chain connects TRBV7-9 to TRBJ1-2; 7 bases line up with TRBD1. Germline assignment: CDR1 SEHNR and CDR2 FQNEAQ (reference sequence). The CDR3 extends over 15 amino acids. CDR3 in DNA: TGTTCCAGCAGCTTAGTACCGGAGGGGGCCTATGGCTACACCTTC. It encodes CSSSLVPEGAYGYTF.

Comment on this clone: The junction departs from germline at one end; a sequencing error may be responsible. The chain joins TRBV4-1 to TRBJ1-2; 8 nucleotides align to TRBD1. Looked up from germline, CDR1 is MGHRA and CDR2 is YSYEKL. The CDR3 covers 15 residues. CDR3 region: CASSSPGGRNYGYPF. DNA for the CDR3: TGCGCCAGCAGCTCACCAGGGGGCAGGAACTATGGCTACCCCTTC.

This sequence joins TRBV30 and TRBJ1-2; TRBD1 aligns across 9 bases. The junction had 3 bases not matched to a gene; V was cut back by 3 bases and J by 7 bases. Germline CDR1 GTSNPN, CDR2 SVGIG (reference sequence). The CDR3 length is 12 residues. This chain's CDR3 is CAWSTGGPGYTF. CDR3 DNA sequence: TGTGCCTGGAGCACAGGGGGCCCTGGCTACACCTTC.

This clone was seen a single time. V and J are TRBV7-9 and TRBJ1-2, with a tentative D call TRBD1 (5 bases). CDR3 length equals 15 residues. Deletions cut 5 bases from V and 4 bases from J, with 17 bases between. Germline loops: CDR1 SEHNR, CDR2 FQNEAQ (reference sequence). This CDR3 is CASSAGGPGGYGYTF. In DNA, the CDR3 is TGTGCCAGCAGCGCCGGAGGTCCCGGGGGCTATGGCTACACCTTC.

The V and J genes are TRBV11-1 and TRBJ2-5; 11 bases line up with TRBD2. The CDR3 is 19 amino acids. Germline V lookup: CDR1 SGHAT, CDR2 FQDESV (reference sequence). Germline trimming cut 1 base from V and 7 bases from J; bases unmatched to any gene: 17. This chain's CDR3 is CASSLEASGGLGPSMTQYF. The CDR3 DNA reads as TGTGCCAGCAGCTTAGAGGCTAGCGGGGGGTTAGGGCCCTCGATGACCCAGTACTTC.

V usage is TRBV7-9 and J usage is TRBJ2-7; a possible D gene is TRBD1 (5 bases). The V end lost 5 bases, the J end lost 2 bases, and 10 bases lay between the germline ends. The CDR3 is 13 amino acids. The V gene's germline CDR1 is SEHNR and CDR2 FQNEAQ (reference sequence). The CDR3 loop reads CASSPTVTYEQYF. The CDR3 coding sequence is TGTGCCAGCAGCCCGACAGTTACCTACGAGCAGTACTTC.

The chain combines TRBV20-1 with TRBJ2-5; TRBD2 is a possible D gene (6 bases). Germline values: CDR1 DFQATT, CDR2 SNEGSKA (reference sequence). V lost 7 bases and J 5 bases, leaving 11 bases between the germline ends. This CDR3 spans 11 amino acids. CDR3 in amino acids: CSGTGGETQYF. CDR3 DNA: TGCAGTGGCACAGGAGGGGAGACCCAGTACTTC.

This clone was detected only a few times. This sequence joins TRBV10-2 and TRBJ2-5; 8 positions agree with TRBD2. Germline CDR1 WSHSY, CDR2 SAAADI. This CDR3 has 13 residues. With V trimmed by 5 bases and J by 5 bases, 4 bases remained unmatched. The CDR3: CASSTAGVETQYF. The CDR3 coding sequence is TGCGCCAGCAGTACAGCGGGGGTCGAGACCCAGTACTTC.

This clone was seen just once. The chain has TRBV11-2 and TRBJ2-1, with D possibly being TRBD1 (5 bases). Trimming removed 5 bases at V and 5 bases at J, with 16 bases between. The CDR3 consists of 15 residues. CDR1 SGHAT and CDR2 FQNNGV come from the germline V gene. The CDR3 loop is CASSILRGRDNEQFF. CDR3 nucleotide sequence: TGTGCCAGCAGCATCCTTAGGGGCCGGGACAATGAGCAGTTCTTC.

This clone is a singleton in its sample. The rearrangement links TRBV25-1 to TRBJ1-2; possible D gene TRBD1, 6 bases. The germline V and J ends were trimmed by 8 bases and 1 base, with 11 bases remaining between them. The length of the CDR3 is 13 residues. Germline-derived CDR1 and CDR2 are MGHDK and SYGVNS. The CDR3 bases are TGTGCCAGCGTGGACAGCCTTAACTATGGCTACACCTTC. This codes for CASVDSLNYGYTF.